This TCR beta chain was sequenced in a study of T cell responses to AZD1222 COVID-19 vaccine. Findings of the study overall: Donors skewed white British and female; clonal diversity was possibly underestimated. No day 14 peak samples; only post-peak repertoires were characterized. Unmutated variant regions are reportedly the target of nearly half of TCRs that are spike-specific.

Comment on this clone: The antigen remains unidentified.

The protocol was immunoSEQ multiplex PCR, while the TCRdb copy is restricted to in-frame clones and leaves out a portion. In the table there are roughly 70,000 clones, 87% of which are singletons. This CDR3 has 15 amino acids. The germline CDR1 and CDR2 sequences are LNHDA and SQIVND (reference sequence). The J segment lost 7 bases and the V segment lost 4 bases, leaving 4 bases of the junction unmatched. The receptor was derived from an adult who received the AZD1222 COVID-19 vaccine. Sequenced here: peripheral blood, sampled 28 days after the second AZD1222 dose. The chain combines TRBV19 with TRBJ2-2, with 12 bases matching TRBD1. CDR3 loop: CASSKGTGGNGELFF. The CDR3 DNA reads TGTGCCAGTAGTAAAGGGACAGGGGGCAACGGGGAGCTGTTTTTT. Drawing the rest from reference TRBV19 and TRBJ2-2, the complete variable domain is DGGITQSPKYLFRKEGQNVTLSCEQNLNHDAMYWYRQDPGQGLRLIYYSQIVNDFQKGDIAEGYSVSREKKESFPLTVTSAQKNPTAFYLCASSKGTGGNGELFFGEGSRLTVL.